This TCR beta chain was sequenced in a study of early T cells in non-severe SARS-CoV-2 infection. Notes on the study in general: VDJdb matches were skewed toward anti-spike CD8 T cell responses.

Regarding this clonotype: The antigen remains unidentified.

Molecules of cDNA were individually given unique molecular identifiers that were attached to them. TCRdb used MiXCR to reprocess the 5' RACE reads, holding one entry per CDR3 protein. The table lists 59,000 or so distinct CDR3 sequences, around 13% of them singletons. The starting material was whole blood, obtained at baseline. This sequence was found in an adult who was a healthcare worker with PCR-confirmed SARS-CoV-2 infection or an uninfected control (not recorded which).

The CDR3 DNA is TGTGCCATCAGTGAGGGGAGGACTAGCGGGAGGGCCACAGATACGCAGTATTTT. Its protein is CAISEGRTSGRATDTQYF. The rearrangement links TRBV10-3 to TRBJ2-3, with 15 bases aligning to TRBD2. CDR1 is ENHRY, CDR2 SYGVKD, per germline. J gave up 2 bases and V 2 bases, and 5 bases lay outside the gene matches. CDR3 length: 18 residues.